This section outlines one T cell receptor (beta chain) sequence together with its context. Its antigen is not known. Germline CDR1 reads LGHNA; CDR2 reads YSLEER. Trimming took 4 bases from V and 1 from J, leaving 11 bases between them. This CDR3 has 15 amino acids. The sample originates from a study of cytomegalovirus exposure and HLA in healthy donors. General observations from the study: CMV serostatus alone was available as immune exposure information. Cytomegalovirus status, reportedly, was diagnosed with high specificity and sensitivity by the classifier.

The primer mix had 60 Vbeta and 13 Jbeta primers. Method: immunoSEQ multiplex PCR; TCRdb's copy keeps in-frame clones and lacks some. The table has over 55,000 clones, 75% to 85% seen once. The specimen sequenced was PBMCs. The gene calls are TRBV4-3 and TRBJ2-1, with D perhaps matching TRBD2 (7 bases). This TCR came from a male donor in good health and CMV-seronegative. The CDR3 spells CASSRRGGSYNEQFF. CDR3 bases: TGCGCCAGCAGCCGGAGGGGGGGGTCCTACAATGAGCAGTTCTTC.